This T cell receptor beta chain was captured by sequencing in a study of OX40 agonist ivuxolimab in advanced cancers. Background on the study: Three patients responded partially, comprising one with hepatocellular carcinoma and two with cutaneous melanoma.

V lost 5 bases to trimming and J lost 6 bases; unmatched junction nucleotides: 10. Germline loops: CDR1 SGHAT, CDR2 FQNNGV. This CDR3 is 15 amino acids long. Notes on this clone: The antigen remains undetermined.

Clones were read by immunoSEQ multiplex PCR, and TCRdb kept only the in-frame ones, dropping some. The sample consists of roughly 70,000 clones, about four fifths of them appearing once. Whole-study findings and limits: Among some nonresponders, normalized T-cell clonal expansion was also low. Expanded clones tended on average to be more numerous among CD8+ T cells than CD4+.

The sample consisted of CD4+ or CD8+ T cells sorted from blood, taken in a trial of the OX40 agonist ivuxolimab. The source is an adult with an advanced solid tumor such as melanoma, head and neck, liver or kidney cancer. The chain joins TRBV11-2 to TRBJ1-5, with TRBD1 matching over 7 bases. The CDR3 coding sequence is TGTGCCAGCAGCCTGGATGGGACAGTAGGTCAGCCCCAGCATTTT. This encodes CASSLDGTVGQPQHF.